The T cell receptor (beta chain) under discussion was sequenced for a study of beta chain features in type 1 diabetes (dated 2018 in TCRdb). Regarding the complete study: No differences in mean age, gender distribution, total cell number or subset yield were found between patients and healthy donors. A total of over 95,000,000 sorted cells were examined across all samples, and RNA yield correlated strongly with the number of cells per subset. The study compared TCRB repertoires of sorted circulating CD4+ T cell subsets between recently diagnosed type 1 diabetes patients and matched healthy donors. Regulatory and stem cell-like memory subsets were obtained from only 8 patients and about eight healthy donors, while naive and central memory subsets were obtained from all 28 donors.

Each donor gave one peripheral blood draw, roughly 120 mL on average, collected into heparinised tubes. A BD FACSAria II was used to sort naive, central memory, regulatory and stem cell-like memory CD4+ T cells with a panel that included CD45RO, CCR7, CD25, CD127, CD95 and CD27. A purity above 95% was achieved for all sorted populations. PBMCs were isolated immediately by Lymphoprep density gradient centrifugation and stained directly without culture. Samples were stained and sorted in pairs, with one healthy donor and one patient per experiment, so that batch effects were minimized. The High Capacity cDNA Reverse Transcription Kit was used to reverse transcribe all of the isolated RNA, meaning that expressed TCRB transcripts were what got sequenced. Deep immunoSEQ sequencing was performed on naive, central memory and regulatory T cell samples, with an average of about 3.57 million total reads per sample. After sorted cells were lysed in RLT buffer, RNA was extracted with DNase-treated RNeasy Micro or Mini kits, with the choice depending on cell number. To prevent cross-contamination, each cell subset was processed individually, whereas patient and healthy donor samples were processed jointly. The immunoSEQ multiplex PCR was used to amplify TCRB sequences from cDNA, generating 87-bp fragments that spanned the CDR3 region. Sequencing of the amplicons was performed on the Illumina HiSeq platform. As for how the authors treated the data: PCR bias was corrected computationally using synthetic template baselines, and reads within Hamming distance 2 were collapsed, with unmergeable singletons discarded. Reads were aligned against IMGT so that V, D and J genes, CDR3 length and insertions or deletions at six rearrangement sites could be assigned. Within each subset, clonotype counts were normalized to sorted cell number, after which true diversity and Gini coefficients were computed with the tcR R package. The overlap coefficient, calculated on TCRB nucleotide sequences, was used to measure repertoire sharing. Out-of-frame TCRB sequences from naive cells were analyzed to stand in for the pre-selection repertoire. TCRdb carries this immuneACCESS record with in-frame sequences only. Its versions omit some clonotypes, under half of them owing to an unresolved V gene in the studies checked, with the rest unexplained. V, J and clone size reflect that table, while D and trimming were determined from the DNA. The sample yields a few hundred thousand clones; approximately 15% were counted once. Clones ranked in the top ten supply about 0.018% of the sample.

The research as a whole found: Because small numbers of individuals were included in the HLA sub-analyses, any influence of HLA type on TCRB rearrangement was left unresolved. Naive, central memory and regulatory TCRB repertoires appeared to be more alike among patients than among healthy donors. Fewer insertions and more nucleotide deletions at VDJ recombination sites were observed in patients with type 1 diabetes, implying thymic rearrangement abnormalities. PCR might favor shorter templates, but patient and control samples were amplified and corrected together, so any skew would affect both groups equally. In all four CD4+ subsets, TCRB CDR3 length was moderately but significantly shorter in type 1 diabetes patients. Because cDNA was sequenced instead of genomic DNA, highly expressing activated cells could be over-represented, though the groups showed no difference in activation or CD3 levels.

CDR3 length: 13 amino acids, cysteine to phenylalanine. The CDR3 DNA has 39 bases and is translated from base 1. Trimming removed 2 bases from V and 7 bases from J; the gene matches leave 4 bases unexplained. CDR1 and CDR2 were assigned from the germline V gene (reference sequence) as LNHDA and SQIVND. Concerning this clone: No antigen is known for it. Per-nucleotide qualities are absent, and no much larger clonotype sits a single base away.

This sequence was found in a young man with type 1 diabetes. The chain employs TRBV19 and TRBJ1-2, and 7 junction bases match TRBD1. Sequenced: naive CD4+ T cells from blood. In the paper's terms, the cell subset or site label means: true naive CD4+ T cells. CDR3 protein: CASSINRGSGYTF. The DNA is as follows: TGTGCCAGTAGTATAAACAGGGGAAGTGGCTACACCTTC.